This TCR beta chain comes out of a study of shared clonotypes between healthy human individuals. Study background: Aged 18 to 49, the donors were a couple of women and a few men.

Profiled with immunoSEQ multiplex PCR; TCRdb holds only in-frame clones, not every one. The repertoire consists of 2 million to 2.5 million clones, with 90% to 95% occurring once and the leading ten covering approximately 0.4%. This clone has just one count. What it binds is not known. Nashville, Tennessee was home to all donors, who were Caucasian adults. Notes on the study in general: Clonotype sharing across a few donors was observed for around 5% of naive CD4 clonotypes.

The V end was cut by 4 bases, the J end by 4 bases, with 4 bases between. Per the germline V gene, CDR1 is MNHEY and CDR2 is SVGAGI. This CDR3 region has 11 residues. The specimen was naive CD4+ T cells from PBMCs. Subset denoted: CD45RA+ positively selected. The chain couples TRBV6-5 to TRBJ1-2; D unresolved. This TCR derives from a man younger than 35 in good health. Some clones in this sample may be carry-over from other donors' samples. The CDR3 DNA reads TGTGCCAGCAGTTTCAGCTATGGCTACACCTTC. Translation gives CASSFSYGYTF.